This is a list of T cell receptor beta chains from one sample in a study of Ad26.COV2.S vaccination and SARS-CoV-2 variants. The data were produced by immunoSEQ multiplex PCR, yet TCRdb's version contains in-frame clones alone and is incomplete. The sample carries 200,000 to 250,000 clones, around nine tenths recorded once. The source material was peripheral blood, sampled in a trial of Ad26.COV2.S vaccine versus placebo. These receptors all come from a person between 18 and 65 years old who received the Ad26.COV2.S COVID-19 vaccine or a placebo. The CDR3 runs from the conserved cysteine through the conserved F or W. A D gene is named only where the DNA matches it firmly. Rows give clone size only sometimes, using once, few, many, or a class for an expanded clone.

clone_size	j_call	v_call	d_call	cdr3_aa	cdr3_nt
NA	TRBJ2-1	TRBV28	TRBD1	CASSLPGTVDNEQFF	TGTGCCAGCAGTCTCCCCGGGACAGTCGACAATGAGCAGTTCTTC
NA	TRBJ2-5	TRBV9	NA	CASSPGAQETQYF	TGTGCCAGCAGCCCTGGGGCCCAAGAGACCCAGTACTTC
NA	TRBJ2-1	TRBV29-1	NA	CSLRRSRDGNEQFF	TGCAGCCTTAGAAGGTCGAGAGATGGCAATGAGCAGTTCTTC
NA	TRBJ1-1	TRBV19	NA	CASSISLATEAFF	TGTGCCAGTAGTATTTCCCTTGCGACTGAAGCTTTCTTT
NA	TRBJ1-1	TRBV6-5	NA	CASSPRMNTEAFF	TGTGCCAGCAGCCCACGGATGAACACTGAAGCTTTCTTT
NA	TRBJ1-2	TRBV25-1	TRBD1	CASSAGQGRNGYTF	TGTGCCAGCAGTGCCGGACAGGGACGGAATGGCTACACCTTC
NA	TRBJ2-7	TRBV6-2/TRBV6-3	NA	CASSRSGLSYEQYF	TGTGCCAGCAGCCGTTCCGGTCTCTCCTACGAGCAGTACTTC
once	TRBJ1-2	TRBV14	NA	CASSQGPMLGYTF	TGTGCCAGCAGCCAAGGTCCCATGCTTGGCTACACCTTC
once	TRBJ2-2	TRBV24-1	NA	CATSDSRLGELFF	TGTGCCACCAGTGATTCTAGACTCGGGGAGCTGTTTTTT
NA	TRBJ2-3	TRBV5-1	NA	CASSGGTPKGDTQYF	TGCGCCAGCAGCGGCGGGACCCCCAAGGGAGATACGCAGTATTTT
once	TRBJ2-1	TRBV6-2/TRBV6-3	TRBD2	CASSFRGTSGNTEQFF	TGTGCCAGCAGTTTTAGGGGGACTAGCGGGAACACTGAGCAGTTCTTC
NA	TRBJ2-5	TRBV10-3	NA	CAISELQGKETQYF	TGTGCCATCAGTGAACTGCAGGGGAAAGAGACCCAGTACTTC
NA	TRBJ2-7	TRBV11-3	NA	CASSLEKGEQYF	TGTGCCAGCAGCTTAGAGAAAGGCGAGCAGTACTTC
NA	TRBJ2-4	TRBV7-9	NA	CASSLVGVDKNIQYF	TGTGCCAGCAGCTTAGTGGGAGTTGACAAAAACATTCAGTACTTC
NA	TRBJ2-3	TRBV19	NA	CASGPGTTFGDTQYF	TGTGCCAGTGGTCCCGGGACAACATTCGGGGATACGCAGTATTTT
NA	TRBJ2-2	TRBV5-1	TRBD1	CASSPRGGGLNTGELFF	TGCGCCAGCAGCCCGAGAGGGGGCGGATTGAACACCGGGGAGCTGTTTTTT
NA	TRBJ2-3	TRBV6-4	TRBD2	CASSPSGSVSADTQYF	TGTGCCAGCAGTCCTAGCGGGAGTGTTAGCGCAGATACGCAGTATTTT
NA	TRBJ1-5	TRBV29-1	NA	CSVRRGSNQPQHF	TGCAGCGTTCGGAGGGGCAGCAATCAGCCCCAGCATTTT
NA	TRBJ2-7	TRBV13	NA	CASSITPKYEQYF	TGTGCCAGCAGCATAACACCGAAATACGAGCAGTACTTC
NA	TRBJ2-3	TRBV29-1	NA	CSSVRDSVLRTDTQYF	TGCAGCTCAGTACGGGACTCAGTTCTTCGCACAGATACGCAGTATTTT
NA	TRBJ2-2	TRBV19	TRBD2	CASRPRGGSTGELFF	TGTGCCAGTAGGCCAAGGGGAGGGAGCACCGGGGAGCTGTTTTTT
NA	TRBJ1-1	TRBV6-4	NA	CASSGRKENTEAFF	TGTGCCAGCAGTGGACGAAAGGAAAACACTGAAGCTTTCTTT